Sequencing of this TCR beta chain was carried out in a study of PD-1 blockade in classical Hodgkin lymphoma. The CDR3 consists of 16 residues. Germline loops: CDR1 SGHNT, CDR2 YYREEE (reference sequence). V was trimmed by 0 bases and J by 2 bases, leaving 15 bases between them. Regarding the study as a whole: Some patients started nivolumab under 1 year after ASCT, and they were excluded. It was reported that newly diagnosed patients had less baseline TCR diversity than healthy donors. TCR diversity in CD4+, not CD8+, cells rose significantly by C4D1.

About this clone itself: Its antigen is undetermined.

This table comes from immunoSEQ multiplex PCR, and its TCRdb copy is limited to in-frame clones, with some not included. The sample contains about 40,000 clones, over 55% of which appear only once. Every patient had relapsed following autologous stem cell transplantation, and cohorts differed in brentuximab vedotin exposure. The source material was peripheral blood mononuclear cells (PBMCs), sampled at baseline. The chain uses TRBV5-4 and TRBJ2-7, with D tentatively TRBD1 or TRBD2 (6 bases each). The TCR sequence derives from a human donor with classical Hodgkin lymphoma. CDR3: CASSLVFAGQTYEQYF. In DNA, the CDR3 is TGTGCCAGCAGCTTGGTATTCGCGGGACAAACCTACGAGCAGTACTTC.